Presented here are 30 T cell receptor beta chains from one specimen sequenced in a study of post-analysis software for immune sequencing data. Study observations and caveats: Patients carried roughly five TRBV segments more frequently than controls did, and TRBV5-6, TRBV5-1 and TRBV20-1 were among them.

Unique molecular identifiers were present in the TCR beta cDNA libraries. TCRdb used MiXCR to reprocess the PCR reads, holding one entry per CDR3 protein. The sample lists about 560,000 distinct CDR3 sequences; 44% were seen once. These receptors are not linked to any known antigen. Sequenced: blood. These receptor sequences come from a girl aged 10-17 years with multiple sclerosis.

In this sample, this clonotype turned up many times. The J gene is TRBJ2-7, the V gene TRBV4-1; 8 bases map to TRBD1. V was clipped by 2 bases and J by 0 bases; unmatched bases: 6. Germline CDR1 reads MGHRA; CDR2 reads YSYEKL. This CDR3 is built from 16 residues. Here the CDR3 reads CASSQIPGTGSYEQYF. CDR3 sequence (DNA): TGCGCCAGCAGCCAAATACCCGGGACAGGCTCCTACGAGCAGTACTTC.

The chain employs TRBV20-1 and TRBJ1-5, with D possibly being TRBD1 (5 bases). Trimming shortened V by 6 bases and J by 4 bases, and 16 bases separated the two germline ends. CDR1 and CDR2 from the germline V gene are DFQATT and SNEGSKA (reference sequence). CDR3 length: 14 residues. The CDR3 region is CSARRAALNQPQHF. The CDR3 region has the DNA TGCAGTGCGCGCAGGGCCGCATTAAATCAGCCCCAGCATTTT.

The CDR3 DNA is TGCGCCAGCAGCAACCGAGGACAGGGGTTCTATGGCTACACCTTC. Protein sequence: CASSNRGQGFYGYTF. The chain couples TRBV4-1 to TRBJ1-2, with 9 positions matching TRBD1. Germline-derived CDR1 and CDR2 are MGHRA and YSYEKL. The CDR3 sequence is 15 residues long. V trimming: 5 bases; J trimming: 4 bases; junction bases outside the gene matches: 8.

This chain connects TRBV5-1 to TRBJ2-7, with 10 nucleotides matching TRBD1. The germline gives CDR1 SGHRS, CDR2 YFSETQ. The CDR3 totals 16 residues. The V segment lost 6 bases and the J segment 2 bases; nucleotides outside the gene matches: 11. This CDR3 reads CASTRDRGKGPYEQYF. The CDR3 region has the DNA TGCGCCAGCACGCGGGACAGGGGAAAAGGGCCCTACGAGCAGTACTTC.

This clonotype was found a few times. The gene calls are TRBV2 and TRBJ2-7, with 9 nucleotides matching TRBD1. J lost 7 bases, V lost 7 bases, and 8 bases had no gene match. The germline gives CDR1 SNHLY, CDR2 FYNNEI. The CDR3 has 13 amino acids. The DNA of the CDR3 is TGTGCCAGCATGATCCTTGGACAGGGGGAGCAGTACTTC. It translates to CASMILGQGEQYF.

This clonotype has just a few counts. The J gene is TRBJ2-1, the V gene TRBV10-2; D gene uncertain. Germline CDR1 WSHSY, CDR2 SAAADI. This CDR3 spans 15 amino acids. Trimming left V 6 bases short and J 2 bases short, with 14 bases between. The CDR3 sequence is CASRRPAPTYNEQFF. CDR3 in DNA: TGCGCCAGCAGGCGGCCGGCCCCGACCTACAATGAGCAGTTCTTC.

This clonotype was seen a handful of times. The chain links TRBV11-2 to TRBJ1-2; no definite D call. The CDR3 length is 15 residues. The V end was cut by 0 bases, the J end by 0 bases, with 8 bases between. CDR1 and CDR2 from the germline V gene are SGHAT and FQNNGV. In DNA, the CDR3 is TGTGCCAGCAGCTTAGACGGATTAGCTAACTATGGCTACACCTTC. It specifies CASSLDGLANYGYTF.

The V gene is TRBV7-7, the J gene TRBJ2-7; 8 nucleotides match TRBD2. CDR3 length: 16 residues. The ends lost 5 bases at V and 7 bases at J; junction bases unmatched: 16. Germline-derived CDR1 and CDR2 are SSHAT and FNYEAQ (reference sequence). The DNA of the CDR3 is TGTGCCAGCAGCCCGCCCGGGACGGGGGGGGACAATGAGCAGTACTTC. This sequence encodes CASSPPGTGGDNEQYF. The full variable domain, completed using reference TRBV7-7 and TRBJ2-7, is GAGVSQSPRYKVTKRGQDVTLRCDPISSHATLYWYQQALGQGPEFLTYFNYEAQPDKSGLPSDRFSAERPEGSISTLTIQRTEQRDSAMYRCASSPPGTGGDNEQYFGPGTRLTVT.

This clonotype was detected only a few times. The V and J genes are TRBV12-3 or TRBV12-4 and TRBJ2-7; 8 nucleotides align to TRBD1. The CDR3 runs to 13 residues. The V gene end was trimmed by 6 bases and the J gene end by 5 bases; junction bases not matched to a gene: 6. This chain's CDR3 is CASSPTTGDEQYF. For the CDR3, the DNA is TGTGCCAGCAGCCCCACGACAGGGGACGAGCAGTACTTC.

There are a few counts of this clonotype. The chain recombines TRBV12-3 or TRBV12-4 with TRBJ1-2; D ambiguous. The CDR3 spans 12 residues. Trimming took off 5 bases at V and 8 bases at J, with 12 bases between the two ends. CDR3 sequence reads: CASSLLFGGYTF. In DNA, the CDR3 is TGTGCCAGCAGTCTCTTATTTGGAGGCTACACCTTC.

This CDR3 reads CASTPEWTGIDEQYF. The CDR3 nucleotides read TGTGCCAGCACCCCGGAATGGACAGGGATCGACGAGCAGTACTTC. The chain recombines TRBV12-3 or TRBV12-4 with TRBJ2-5; 8 positions match TRBD1. The DNA end is a closer match to TRBJ2-7, so the J assignment may be wrong. This CDR3 region has 15 residues.

This chain joins TRBV6-5 and TRBJ1-2; the match to TRBD1 covers 8 bases. V was pared by 4 bases and J by 7 bases, with 8 bases of the junction left unmatched. The germline CDR1 and CDR2 sequences are MNHEY and SVGAGI. The CDR3 is 14 residues long. This CDR3 is CASSSDRATIGYTF. The DNA of the CDR3 is TGTGCCAGCAGTTCGGACAGGGCCACTATTGGCTACACCTTC.

This clonotype was detected a few times. The chain combines TRBV20-1 with TRBJ2-1, with a possible D match to TRBD1 (6 bases). Germline V gives CDR1 DFQATT, CDR2 SNEGSKA (reference sequence). This CDR3 region has 15 residues. The V and J ends lost 3 bases and 3 bases respectively, with 15 bases between them. CDR3 in amino acids: CSARGERGSYNEQFF. CDR3 bases: TGCAGTGCTAGGGGGGAAAGGGGGAGCTACAATGAGCAGTTCTTC.

This clonotype was recorded a few times. V and J are TRBV29-1 and TRBJ2-6; 11 bases map to TRBD1. V trimming: 1 base; J trimming: 2 bases; junction bases outside the gene matches: 4. The CDR3 loop spans 17 amino acids. The V gene's germline CDR1 is SQVTM and CDR2 ANQGSEA. The CDR3: CSVEGGQGVTGANVLTF. DNA for the CDR3: TGCAGCGTTGAAGGGGGACAGGGGGTGACTGGGGCCAACGTCCTGACTTTC. The variable domain in full, completed from reference TRBV29-1 and TRBJ2-6, reads SAVISQKPSRDICQRGTSLTIQCQVDSQVTMMFWYRQQPGQSLTLIATANQGSEATYESGFVIDKFPISRPNLTFSTLTVSNMSPEDSSIYLCSVEGGQGVTGANVLTFGAGSRLTVL.

V usage is TRBV5-1 and J usage is TRBJ1-4; TRBD1 matches 7 bases. Germline V lookup: CDR1 SGHRS, CDR2 YFSETQ. Germline trimming cut 4 bases from V and 5 bases from J; bases unmatched to any gene: 5. This CDR3 has 14 residues. CDR3: CASSDGTANEKLFF. As DNA, the CDR3 is TGCGCCAGCAGCGACGGGACAGCAAATGAAAAACTGTTTTTT.

This clonotype has a handful of counts. DNA for the CDR3: TGTGCCAGCAGAAGGGGCAGGGAGGGTGGCTACACCTTC. Its protein product is CASRRGREGGYTF. This rearrangement joins TRBV6-5 to TRBJ1-2, with D tentatively TRBD1 (5 bases). The CDR3 consists of 13 residues. Deletions cut 6 bases from V and 7 bases from J, with 15 bases between. Germline V gene sequence: CDR1 MNHEY, CDR2 SVGAGI.

This rearrangement joins TRBV7-8 to TRBJ1-2; 10 bases align to TRBD1. Per the germline V gene, CDR1 is SGHVS and CDR2 is FQNEAQ. The CDR3 length is 14 residues. V trimming: 5 bases; J trimming: 7 bases; junction bases outside the gene matches: 7. In DNA form, the CDR3 reads TGTGCCAGCAGCAAGACAGGGGGCCTGGTTGGCTACACCTTC. It codes for CASSKTGGLVGYTF.

The chain employs TRBV29-1 and TRBJ1-1, with D possibly matching TRBD1 (5 bases). Trimming took 6 bases from V and 4 from J, leaving 18 bases between them. The CDR3 has 14 amino acids. Germline CDR1 is SQVTM and CDR2 is ANQGSEA. The DNA of the CDR3 is TGCAGCGTGGGTAGGGGTGGTTCGAGCACTGAAGCTTTCTTT. Residues: CSVGRGGSSTEAFF.

V usage is TRBV2 and J usage is TRBJ2-1; D not certain. Trimming stripped 4 bases from V and 5 bases from J, with 12 bases between. The germline V gene encodes CDR1 SNHLY and CDR2 FYNNEI. The CDR3 loop spans 14 amino acids. The CDR3 region is CASSVGRANNEQFF. CDR3 sequence (DNA): TGTGCCAGCAGTGTAGGACGGGCCAACAATGAGCAGTTCTTC.

This clonotype was seen more than once but under ten times. The chain recombines TRBV5-1 with TRBJ2-3; 8 positions match TRBD2. The V gene's germline CDR1 is SGHRS and CDR2 YFSETQ. The CDR3 length is 13 residues. Trimming took 5 bases from V and 5 from J; bases not matched to a gene: 4. The chain's CDR3 is CASRAGEGDTQYF. The CDR3 DNA reads TGCGCCAGCAGAGCGGGAGAAGGAGATACGCAGTATTTT.

This clonotype was found a few times. Compared with germline, one end of the junction differs, possibly owing to a read error. The chain joins TRBV12-3 or TRBV12-4 to TRBJ1-2; D uncertain. The length of the CDR3 is 13 residues. The DNA of the CDR3 is TGTACCAGCGACACGCCCGGCGGCTATGGCTACACCTTC. Translation: CTSDTPGGYGYTF.

This clonotype was picked up a small number of times. This rearrangement joins TRBV5-1 to TRBJ2-3; D perhaps matches TRBD1 (5 bases). Germline V CDR1 and CDR2: SGHRS, YFSETQ. This CDR3 is 15 amino acids long. The ends were cut back, 4 bases at V and 1 base at J, with 13 bases in the middle. The CDR3 coding sequence is TGCGCCAGCAGCCCTATCGAGACAGGCACAGATACGCAGTATTTT. Translating gives CASSPIETGTDTQYF.

The chain is built from TRBV29-1 and TRBJ2-3, with TRBD2 as a possible D gene (5 bases). This CDR3 region has 14 residues. Per the germline V gene, CDR1 is SQVTM and CDR2 is ANQGSEA. The germline V and J ends were trimmed by 4 bases and 2 bases, with 13 bases remaining between them. CDR3 bases: TGCAGCGTTGCAGAGGGAACTAACACAGATACGCAGTATTTT. Protein sequence: CSVAEGTNTDTQYF.

This clonotype has a count of ten or more. The chain joins TRBV6-5 to TRBJ1-5; D gene uncertain. Trimming stripped 5 bases from V and 2 bases from J, with 10 bases between. The CDR3 has 14 residues. Looked up from germline, CDR1 is MNHEY and CDR2 is SVGAGI. This chain's CDR3 is CASSAERGNQPQHF. DNA for the CDR3: TGTGCCAGCAGTGCCGAGAGGGGCAATCAGCCCCAGCATTTT.

The chain carries TRBV27 and TRBJ2-1; 9 nucleotides agree with TRBD1. Losses at the gene ends were 3 bases for V and 7 bases for J; bases not matched to a gene: 10. This CDR3 contains 16 residues. Germline-derived CDR1 and CDR2 are MNHEY and SMNVEV (reference sequence). The CDR3 spells CASSFYPGQGLNEQFF. The CDR3 coding sequence is TGTGCCAGCAGTTTCTATCCGGGACAGGGATTGAATGAGCAGTTCTTC.

The chain employs TRBV5-1 and TRBJ2-7, with TRBD2 matching 8 bases. The germline gives CDR1 SGHRS, CDR2 YFSETQ. CDR3 length: 15 residues. V lost 0 bases to trimming and J lost 5 bases; unmatched junction nucleotides: 7. CDR3 nucleotide sequence: TGCGCCAGCAGCTTGGCTCGGGAGGGCCACCACGAGCAGTACTTC. This gives the protein CASSLAREGHHEQYF.

The CDR3 region is CAWSKQGAGSYNEQFF. The CDR3 DNA sequence: TGTGCCTGGAGTAAACAGGGGGCCGGCTCCTACAATGAGCAGTTCTTC. The rearrangement joins TRBV30 to TRBJ2-1; 9 nucleotides align to TRBD1. Trimming at V came to 2 bases and at J to 0 bases, leaving 5 bases not matched to a gene. CDR1 is GTSNPN, CDR2 SVGIG, per germline (reference sequence). This CDR3 spans 16 amino acids.

There are a few counts of this clonotype. The rearrangement uses TRBV7-6 and TRBJ1-1; a possible D gene is TRBD1 (5 bases). The CDR3 covers 13 residues. The ends were cut back, 11 bases at V and 5 bases at J, with 18 bases in the middle. CDR1 and CDR2 (germline): SGHVS, FNYEAQ. CDR3 coding DNA: TGTGCCGGGGACGGCGGGGGGAAGACTGAAGCTTTCTTT. Its translation: CAGDGGGKTEAFF.

This clonotype has more than one count but fewer than ten. V and J are TRBV24-1 and TRBJ2-1; D is tentatively TRBD1 or TRBD2 (5 bases each). V dropped 2 bases and J dropped 7 bases, with 29 bases sitting between them. The CDR3 length is 20 residues. Germline CDR1 reads KGHDR; CDR2 reads SFDVKD. The CDR3, as DNA: TGTGCCACCAGTGATTCTCATTCATTCCGGGACGGGGCCCTTGGGAATGAGCAGTTCTTC. Translated: CATSDSHSFRDGALGNEQFF.

This sequence joins TRBV5-1 and TRBJ2-1; TRBD1 aligns across 8 bases. The CDR3 length is 16 residues. Germline CDR1 reads SGHRS; CDR2 reads YFSETQ. V gave up 0 bases and J gave up 1 base; unmatched junction bases: 3. In DNA form, the CDR3 reads TGCGCCAGCAGCTTGGCCAGACAGGGGTCCTACAATGAGCAGTTCTTC. Protein product: CASSLARQGSYNEQFF.